This TCR beta chain was identified during a study of blood T cell repertoires in COVID-19. As for the study in general: Italy, Spain and the United States were the sources of the convalescent and acute COVID-19 samples. Sources were T cells, B-cell-depleted T cells, or PBMCs; the material itself was cDNA or gDNA.

In the case of this clone: Other DNA sequences of this sample code for an identical CDR3.

The V gene end was trimmed by 6 bases and the J gene end by 4 bases; junction bases not matched to a gene: 3. CDR3 size: 13 residues. Under the authors' procedure: Researchers report that nucleated cell counts were estimated from reference gene primer amplification. Data came from immunoSEQ multiplex PCR; TCRdb stores just in-frame clones and leaves some out. V, J and clone size derive from that table, while D and trimming were established from the DNA sequence. The sample carries 150,000 to 200,000 clones, roughly 90% recorded once. The V and J genes are TRBV12-3 or TRBV12-4 and TRBJ1-5; 7 nucleotides align to TRBD1. This receptor was obtained from a man in his 60s with acute or convalescent COVID-19. Sequenced: peripheral blood. In DNA form, the CDR3 reads TGTGCCAGCAGACCAGGGGGGAATCAGCCCCAGCATTTT. Protein: CASRPGGNQPQHF.